Listed below are T cell receptor beta chains from one sample, sequenced in a study of OX40 agonist ivuxolimab in advanced cancers. Generated by immunoSEQ multiplex PCR, the TCRdb table keeps only in-frame clones and is missing some. The sample carries roughly 40,000 clones, about 86% recorded once. The input for sequencing was CD4+ or CD8+ T cells sorted from blood, taken in a trial of the OX40 agonist ivuxolimab. These receptors were obtained from an adult with an advanced solid tumor such as melanoma, head and neck, liver or kidney cancer. CDR3s include the opening cysteine and the closing phenylalanine or tryptophan. A D gene is named only where the DNA matches it firmly. Where a row states a size, it is once, few, many or the class of an expanded clone; other rows omit it.

DNA: TGTGCCACACAGGGACGTTCCGGGGATTTTAGAGGGAACACTGAAGCTTTCTTT; CDR3: CATQGRSGDFRGNTEAFF; size: -; J: TRBJ1-1; D: -; V: TRBV27; length: 18
DNA: TGCGCCAGCAGCTTGGCGGGAGGAGGAACTATTAACTATGGCTACACCTTC; CDR3: CASSLAGGGTINYGYTF; size: -; J: TRBJ1-2; D: -; V: TRBV5-1; length: 17
DNA: TGTGCCAGCAGCTTAGTAATGAGGGTAGGACAGAGTACTGAAGCTTTCTTT; CDR3: CASSLVMRVGQSTEAFF; size: -; J: TRBJ1-1; D: -; V: TRBV7-9; length: 17
DNA: TGTGCCAGCAGCTTAGGTTCCTACGAGCAGTACTTC; CDR3: CASSLGSYEQYF; size: few; J: TRBJ2-7; D: -; V: TRBV7-9; length: 12
DNA: TGTGCCAGCAGCCAAGGGGAAGGGGAGTTCTATAATTCACCCCTCCACTTT; CDR3: CASSQGEGEFYNSPLHF; size: -; J: TRBJ1-6; D: -; V: TRBV4-2; length: 17
DNA: TGTGCCAGCAGTTACTTGGGGAGCACAGATACGCAGTATTTT; CDR3: CASSYLGSTDTQYF; size: -; J: TRBJ2-3; D: -; V: TRBV6-5; length: 14
DNA: TGCGCCAGCAGCCAAGAGGGGGGGGAGACAGGGAGATGGAACACTGAAGCTTTCTTT; CDR3: CASSQEGGETGRWNTEAFF; size: -; J: TRBJ1-1; D: TRBD1; V: TRBV4-3; length: 19
DNA: TGTGCCAGCAGTTTGAACCAGGGTGACTACACCTTC; CDR3: CASSLNQGDYTF; size: -; J: TRBJ1-2; D: -; V: TRBV6-5; length: 12
DNA: TGTGCCAGCAGCCGCAACGAGGGATTAACTGAAGCTTTCTTT; CDR3: CASSRNEGLTEAFF; size: -; J: TRBJ1-1; D: -; V: TRBV2; length: 14
DNA: TGCGCCAGCAGCGATGGGACAGGCCTTGGGGAGACCCAGTACTTC; CDR3: CASSDGTGLGETQYF; size: -; J: TRBJ2-5; D: TRBD1; V: TRBV4-3; length: 15
DNA: TGTGCCAGCGGGTCAACGAACACCGGGGAGCTGTTTTTT; CDR3: CASGSTNTGELFF; size: few; J: TRBJ2-2; D: -; V: TRBV11-1; length: 13
DNA: TGTGCCAGCAGTTACTCAATTTTGAACACTGAAGCTTTCTTT; CDR3: CASSYSILNTEAFF; size: -; J: TRBJ1-1; D: -; V: TRBV6-6; length: 14
DNA: TGTGCCAGCAGCTTAAGGGCTAGCGGGGGGGATACGCAGTATTTT; CDR3: CASSLRASGGDTQYF; size: -; J: TRBJ2-3; D: TRBD2; V: TRBV7-9; length: 15
DNA: TGTGCCAGCAGCTTGGCCAGGTCCGGGGGCCAGCCCCAGCATTTT; CDR3: CASSLARSGGQPQHF; size: -; J: TRBJ1-5; D: -; V: TRBV5-4; length: 15
DNA: TGTGCCAGCAGTGACGGAGCGGCTAGCACAGATACGCAGTATTTT; CDR3: CASSDGAASTDTQYF; size: -; J: TRBJ2-3; D: -; V: TRBV2; length: 15
DNA: TGTGCCAGCAGTACGCACCGGGCCTTTTCAAACATTCAGTACTTC; CDR3: CASSTHRAFSNIQYF; size: -; J: TRBJ2-4; D: -; V: TRBV28; length: 15
DNA: TGTGCCAGCAGTTATGACGGGCAGGGTTTAGATACGCAGTATTTT; CDR3: CASSYDGQGLDTQYF; size: -; J: TRBJ2-3; D: -; V: TRBV6-5; length: 15
DNA: TGTGCCAGCAGCGTCGACGGTTTTAACGGGGAGCTGTTTTTT; CDR3: CASSVDGFNGELFF; size: once; J: TRBJ2-2; D: -; V: TRBV9; length: 14
DNA: TGTGCCAGCAGTGGGGGCGCGAACACCGGGGAGCTGTTTTTT; CDR3: CASSGGANTGELFF; size: -; J: TRBJ2-2; D: -; V: TRBV6-6; length: 14
DNA: TGTGCCAGCAGCTTAGGCACAGGGTTGAACACTGAAGCTTTCTTT; CDR3: CASSLGTGLNTEAFF; size: -; J: TRBJ1-1; D: -; V: TRBV7-6; length: 15
DNA: TGTGCCAGCAGTTATGGCTCAGCCGGGGAGCTGTTTTTT; CDR3: CASSYGSAGELFF; size: -; J: TRBJ2-2; D: -; V: TRBV6-5; length: 13
DNA: TGTGCCAGCAGCCCGGGGCCCTCACCCCTCCACTTT; CDR3: CASSPGPSPLHF; size: -; J: TRBJ1-6; D: -; V: TRBV13; length: 12
DNA: TGTGCCTCTACGGGGGAGTGGGGGTTCTCCTACAATGAGCAGTTCTTC; CDR3: CASTGEWGFSYNEQFF; size: -; J: TRBJ2-1; D: -; V: TRBV19; length: 16
DNA: TGTGCCAGCAGCAAATGGACCGGCTCAACTAATGAAAAACTGTTTTTT; CDR3: CASSKWTGSTNEKLFF; size: once; J: TRBJ1-4; D: -; V: TRBV21-1; length: 16
DNA: TGTGCCAGCAGCCCCGGACCAGGGGAAACCGGGGAGCTGTTTTTT; CDR3: CASSPGPGETGELFF; size: -; J: TRBJ2-2; D: -; V: TRBV4-2; length: 15